This is a list of T cell receptor beta chains from one sample in a study of beta chain features in type 1 diabetes. The assay was immunoSEQ multiplex PCR, and TCRdb's table has in-frame clones only and misses some. The sample holds some 700,000 clones, 13% seen once. Source material: naive CD4+ T cells from blood. The receptors derive from a man between 18 and 35 years old with type 1 diabetes. CDR3s include the opening cysteine and the closing phenylalanine or tryptophan. The order of the fields is D gene, clone size, V gene, J gene, CDR3 protein, CDR3 DNA. A D gene is named only where the DNA matches it firmly. Size is omitted from some rows. Given values are once, few, many or a class for expanded clones.

-	-	TRBV30	TRBJ2-1	CAWSVWTHNEQFF	TGTGCCTGGAGTGTTTGGACCCACAATGAGCAGTTCTTC
-	-	TRBV6-6	TRBJ2-7	CASSDPGYSYEQYF	TGTGCCAGCAGTGATCCAGGGTATTCCTACGAGCAGTACTTC
-	-	TRBV9	TRBJ2-3	CASSLGGRYADTQYF	TGTGCCAGCAGCCTCGGGGGGCGGTACGCAGATACGCAGTATTTT
-	few	TRBV10-3	TRBJ1-4	CAISGSTGTGEKLFF	TGTGCCATCAGCGGATCGACAGGAACGGGGGAAAAACTGTTTTTT
TRBD1	-	TRBV30	TRBJ1-5	CAWSAGGSGNQPQHF	TGTGCCTGGAGTGCAGGGGGGTCAGGCAATCAGCCCCAGCATTTT
-	-	TRBV18	TRBJ2-7	CASSPRANFEQYF	TGTGCCAGCTCACCACGCGCCAATTTCGAGCAGTACTTC
-	-	TRBV30	TRBJ1-3	CAWTQSSGNTIYF	TGTGCCTGGACGCAGAGCTCTGGAAACACCATATATTTT
-	few	TRBV2	TRBJ1-5	CASSEITSGIEPQHF	TGTGCCAGCAGTGAAATTACGTCAGGGATAGAGCCCCAGCATTTT
TRBD1	few	TRBV27	TRBJ1-1	CASSVIPGQGPQAFF	TGTGCCAGCAGTGTCATACCGGGACAGGGACCCCAGGCTTTCTTT
-	-	TRBV19	TRBJ2-1	CASSTSRSGNEQFF	TGTGCCAGTAGTACCTCAAGGAGCGGCAATGAGCAGTTCTTC
-	few	TRBV6-5	TRBJ2-5	CASSYHALQYF	TGTGCCAGCAGTTATCATGCACTCCAGTACTTC
TRBD1	-	TRBV4-1	TRBJ2-7	CASSQDTGTGYGEQYF	TGCGCCAGCAGCCAAGATACGGGGACAGGGTATGGCGAGCAGTACTTC
-	-	TRBV29-1	TRBJ2-6	CSVAQGYSGANVLTF	TGCAGCGTTGCCCAGGGGTACTCTGGGGCCAACGTCCTGACTTTC
-	-	TRBV30	TRBJ1-2	CAWSPGPGSGYTF	TGTGCCTGGTCCCCCGGACCAGGGAGTGGCTACACCTTC
-	-	TRBV30	TRBJ1-5	CAWSESGNQPQHF	TGTGCCTGGAGTGAATCGGGCAATCAGCCCCAGCATTTT
-	few	TRBV11-2	TRBJ2-7	CASSGVEGLAYEQYF	TGTGCCAGCAGTGGGGTGGAGGGGCTAGCCTACGAGCAGTACTTC
-	few	TRBV10-3	TRBJ2-1	CAISESGVSFNEQFF	TGTGCCATCAGTGAGTCTGGGGTTAGTTTCAACGAGCAGTTCTTC
TRBD1	few	TRBV25-1	TRBJ2-1	CASSDLTGGLNEQFF	TGTGCCAGCAGTGACTTGACAGGGGGCCTCAATGAGCAGTTCTTC
TRBD2	few	TRBV4-2	TRBJ2-3	CASTTGLAATDTQYF	TGTGCCAGCACAACGGGACTAGCGGCCACAGATACGCAGTATTTT
-	-	TRBV28	TRBJ1-1	CASGSLDRINTEAFF	TGTGCCAGCGGGAGCCTGGACAGAATCAACACTGAAGCTTTCTTT
-	-	TRBV10-1	TRBJ1-6	CASSSGTINSPLHF	TGCGCCAGCAGCTCGGGGACGATTAATTCACCCCTCCACTTT
-	few	TRBV9	TRBJ2-7	CASSVAGSGAYEQYF	TGTGCCAGCAGCGTAGCTGGGTCAGGCGCCTACGAGCAGTACTTC